One T cell receptor (beta chain) is described in this entry. Each CDR3 protein is one row after TCRdb ran MiXCR on the RT-PCR reads. The repertoire holds about 160,000 distinct CDR3 sequences, with about 29% as singletons. This CDR3 region has 17 residues. V was cut by 0 bases and J by 0 bases, with 12 bases left in between. Germline values: CDR1 LGHDT, CDR2 YNNKEL (reference sequence). This entry is derived from a study of patients and donors after allogeneic stem cell transplantation. The specimen sequenced was blood, either unsorted or a sorted T cell fraction (not recorded which). This sequence was found in a human donor who was either an allogeneic HSCT recipient or a stem cell or donor lymphocyte infusion donor (not recorded which). It is not recorded whose cells these are; they may come from a transplant donor. V and J are TRBV3-1 and TRBJ2-4; possibly TRBD1 for D (6 bases). This CDR3 reads CASSQEGTTLAKNIQYF. The CDR3 DNA reads TGTGCCAGCAGCCAAGAAGGGACAACCTTAGCCAAAAACATTCAGTACTTC.